These 27 T cell receptor beta chains came from one sample sequenced in a study of PD-L1 blockade in urothelial cancer. Assay used: immunoSEQ multiplex PCR; TCRdb lists only in-frame clones, some missing. The table lists about 95,000 clones, around nine tenths of them singletons. Time point specified: pretreatment peripheral blood. Material: PBMCs, obtained around atezolizumab (anti-PD-L1) treatment. The receptors originated from a man aged 60 to 75 with urothelial cancer.

The V call is TRBV28, the J call TRBJ2-6; weak D call: TRBD1 (5 bases). V dropped 6 bases and J dropped 1 base, with 10 bases sitting between them. Germline V gives CDR1 MDHEN, CDR2 SYDVKM. The CDR3 consists of 15 residues. The CDR3 here is CASRHQGSGANVLTF. CDR3 bases: TGTGCCAGCAGACATCAGGGATCTGGGGCCAACGTCCTGACTTTC.

The V call is TRBV15, the J call TRBJ1-5; unclear D gene. The germline gives CDR1 LNHNV, CDR2 YYDKDF (reference sequence). Between the trimmed V and J ends, which lost 4 bases and 0 bases, there was a span of 7 bases. The length of the CDR3 is 14 residues. The CDR3 bases are TGTGCCACCAGCATGGTCTATAGCAATCAGCCCCAGCATTTT. This gives the protein CATSMVYSNQPQHF.

V gene TRBV6-5 combines with J gene TRBJ2-2; D remains unclear. V lost 0 bases and J 4 bases, leaving 9 bases between the germline ends. This CDR3 has 15 amino acids. Per the germline V gene, CDR1 is MNHEY and CDR2 is SVGAGI. CDR3 in amino acids: CASSYSFKATGELFF. DNA for the CDR3: TGTGCCAGCAGTTACTCGTTTAAAGCCACCGGGGAGCTGTTTTTT.

This chain connects TRBV10-3 to TRBJ2-3; 8 nucleotides agree with TRBD1. Per the germline V gene, CDR1 is ENHRY and CDR2 is SYGVKD. This CDR3 has 16 residues. V shed 4 bases, J shed 3 bases, and the junction held 9 bases outside the gene matches. CDR3 nucleotide sequence: TGTGCCATCAGTGCCCCCCGGCGGGACAGGACAGATACGCAGTATTTT. Residues: CAISAPRRDRTDTQYF.

The chain couples TRBV27 to TRBJ1-6; possibly TRBD1 for D (5 bases). CDR3 length equals 16 residues. Per the germline V gene, CDR1 is MNHEY and CDR2 is SMNVEV (reference sequence). V was clipped by 6 bases and J by 0 bases, with 12 bases between them. CDR3 nucleotide sequence: TGTGCCAGCAGGGGCCGGGGGAGCTCCTATAATTCACCCCTCCACTTT. Protein sequence: CASRGRGSSYNSPLHF.

J is TRBJ2-1 and V is TRBV7-8, with 12 bases matching TRBD2. Germline CDR1 is SGHVS and CDR2 is FQNEAQ. Germline trimming cut 5 bases from V and 9 bases from J; bases unmatched to any gene: 5. The CDR3 is 14 residues long. The CDR3 bases are TGTGCCAGCAGCCGACTAGCGGGAGAGGGTGAGCAGTTCTTC. Translated, it gives CASSRLAGEGEQFF.

The chain combines TRBV27 with TRBJ2-7, with D perhaps matching TRBD2 (6 bases). Germline V gene lookup returns CDR1 MNHEY and CDR2 SMNVEV (reference sequence). V was clipped by 5 bases and J by 0 bases, with 8 bases between them. The CDR3 is 13 amino acids. CDR3 nucleotide sequence: TGTGCCAGCAGTCGGGGGTACTCCTACGAGCAGTACTTC. Translation gives CASSRGYSYEQYF.

This clone has just a few counts. V and J are TRBV29-1 and TRBJ1-1; 8 bases align to TRBD1. This CDR3 spans 15 amino acids. The J segment lost 4 bases and the V segment lost 7 bases, leaving 14 bases of the junction unmatched. Germline V gene sequence: CDR1 SQVTM, CDR2 ANQGSEA. The CDR3 DNA follows: TGCAGCGCTGGACAGGGAGAGATGGGGGGCACTGAAGCTTTCTTT. This encodes CSAGQGEMGGTEAFF.

The chain combines TRBV7-9 with TRBJ2-5; 8 bases line up with TRBD2. The CDR3 length is 16 residues. The J segment lost 5 bases and the V segment lost 1 base, leaving 9 bases of the junction unmatched. The germline CDR1 and CDR2 sequences are SEHNR and FQNEAQ (reference sequence). CDR3 residues: CASSLGRRGAQETQYF. DNA for the CDR3: TGTGCCAGCAGCTTAGGCAGGCGGGGGGCCCAGGAGACCCAGTACTTC.

The V gene is TRBV28, the J gene TRBJ1-3; D gene unclear. The CDR3 is 12 residues long. The V end was cut by 7 bases, the J end by 7 bases, with 11 bases between. Germline assignment: CDR1 MDHEN and CDR2 SYDVKM. The CDR3 DNA sequence: TGTGCCAGCACACCCGCGAAGAACACCATATATTTT. This translates into CASTPAKNTIYF.

This clone was detected only once. The genes are TRBV7-9 and TRBJ1-5; unclear D gene. The length of the CDR3 is 13 residues. Germline CDR1 SEHNR, CDR2 FQNEAQ (reference sequence). Trimming cost V 5 bases and J 7 bases, with 12 bases left between them. The CDR3: CASSREAGQPQHF. CDR3 bases: TGTGCCAGCAGCCGAGAGGCGGGCCAGCCCCAGCATTTT.

The V call is TRBV7-9, the J call TRBJ2-7; 7 bases fit TRBD2. This CDR3 has 15 residues. Germline V gives CDR1 SEHNR, CDR2 FQNEAQ (reference sequence). Trimming removed 8 bases from V and 0 bases from J; junction bases left unmatched: 10. CDR3 in amino acids: CASASSGIFSYEQYF. The CDR3 DNA sequence: TGTGCCAGCGCGTCTAGCGGAATCTTCTCCTACGAGCAGTACTTC.

The chain combines TRBV20-1 with TRBJ1-2; the D gene is possibly TRBD1 (6 bases). The V gene lost 5 bases and the J gene lost 4 bases, with 8 bases spanning the gap. The CDR3 consists of 11 residues. Germline V gene sequence: CDR1 DFQATT, CDR2 SNEGSKA (reference sequence). The CDR3 spells CSARDTYGYTF. The DNA for the CDR3 is TGCAGTGCTCGGGACACCTATGGCTACACCTTC.

The sample holds many counts of this clone. V is TRBV19 and J is TRBJ1-2; no firm D call. The CDR3 runs to 14 residues. The germline V and J ends were trimmed by 1 base and 0 bases, with 6 bases remaining between them. The germline gives CDR1 LNHDA, CDR2 SQIVND (reference sequence). CDR3 in amino acids: CASSIGSANYGYTF. The CDR3 nucleotides read TGTGCCAGTAGTATAGGATCGGCTAACTATGGCTACACCTTC.

This chain joins TRBV19 and TRBJ1-5, with 8 positions matching TRBD1. In germline, CDR1 is LNHDA, CDR2 SQIVND (reference sequence). The length of the CDR3 is 15 residues. With 3 bases clipped from V and 7 bases from J, the junction kept 8 bases outside the gene matches. CDR3 DNA sequence: TGTGCCAGTAGTATCAATTCAGGGGGCGGGCAGCCCCAGCATTTT. Its translation is CASSINSGGGQPQHF.

The J gene is TRBJ2-7, the V gene TRBV28; D might be TRBD1 (6 bases). The CDR3 spans 15 residues. V gave up 5 bases and J gave up 4 bases, with 18 bases separating them. Germline CDR1 is MDHEN and CDR2 is SYDVKM. The CDR3 DNA is TGTGCCAGCAGTCCCCCCCCGGACAGCACATACGAGCAGTACTTC. Its translation: CASSPPPDSTYEQYF.

A single count supports this clone. The rearrangement links TRBV2 to TRBJ1-2, with D unclear. Germline V lookup: CDR1 SNHLY, CDR2 FYNNEI. Trimming pared 5 bases from V and 4 bases from J, leaving 14 bases between. CDR3 length: 14 residues. The CDR3: CASSLTLATYGYTF. The DNA of the CDR3 is TGTGCCAGCAGTCTGACTCTTGCTACCTATGGCTACACCTTC.

This clone has more than one count but fewer than ten. The J gene is TRBJ1-1, the V gene TRBV9; D remains ambiguous. Trimming shortened V by 0 bases and J by 0 bases, and 9 bases separated the two germline ends. The CDR3 consists of 15 residues. CDR1 is SGDLS, CDR2 YYNGEE, per germline. CDR3 DNA sequence: TGTGCCAGCAGCGTAGTAAATGACATGAACACTGAAGCTTTCTTT. Amino acids: CASSVVNDMNTEAFF.

The CDR3 is CASSLPGLSGNTIYF. CDR3 nucleotides: TGTGCCAGCAGCTTACCAGGTCTCTCTGGAAACACCATATATTTT. The chain employs TRBV7-8 and TRBJ1-3; D is uncertain. Germline-derived CDR1 and CDR2 are SGHVS and FQNEAQ. Trimming shortened V by 2 bases and J by 0 bases, and 8 bases separated the two germline ends. The CDR3 runs 15 residues.

The rearrangement joins TRBV19 to TRBJ1-4; 8 bases line up with TRBD1. V gave up 6 bases and J gave up 8 bases; unmatched junction bases: 14. The CDR3 sequence is 16 residues long. Germline CDR1 is LNHDA and CDR2 is SQIVND (reference sequence). CDR3 nucleotides: TGTGCCAGTAGCACGGTATCCGGGACAGGAAAAGAAAAACTGTTTTTT. Translated: CASSTVSGTGKEKLFF.

The chain employs TRBV6-1 and TRBJ1-5, with D possibly being TRBD1 (5 bases). Per the germline V gene, CDR1 is MNHNS and CDR2 is SASEGT. This CDR3 has 12 residues. V was shortened by 10 bases and J by 6 bases, with 13 bases between the two germline ends. The CDR3 DNA follows: TGTGCCACCCTGGAGGGGATTCAGCCCCAGCATTTT. This sequence encodes CATLEGIQPQHF.

This chain uses TRBV18 with TRBJ1-4; 7 nucleotides agree with TRBD1. J was trimmed by 3 bases and V by 2 bases; bases with no gene match: 6. The CDR3 has 16 residues. Germline CDR1 reads KGHSH; CDR2 reads LQKENI. CDR3 in DNA: TGTGCCAGCTCACCAACTACCGGGACAGCTAATGAAAAACTGTTTTTT. Translating gives CASSPTTGTANEKLFF.

The chain recombines TRBV28 with TRBJ1-1; no clear D. Germline lookup yields CDR1 MDHEN and CDR2 SYDVKM. The V end was cut by 4 bases, the J end by 5 bases, with 23 bases between. The length of the CDR3 is 17 residues. The CDR3 region has the DNA TGTGCCAGCAGTTCCCCCGTTTCCGACCCCGACGGGACTGAAGCTTTCTTT. Translated: CASSSPVSDPDGTEAFF.

V and J are TRBV5-1 and TRBJ2-3; TRBD1 might be the D (5 bases). V lost 4 bases and J lost 0, with 15 bases in between. Looked up from germline, CDR1 is SGHRS and CDR2 is YFSETQ. This CDR3 spans 16 amino acids. CDR3 in DNA: TGCGCCAGCAGCCTCCCAGACAGCTCTAGCACAGATACGCAGTATTTT. Translation: CASSLPDSSSTDTQYF.

This chain links TRBV4-2 with TRBJ2-7, with 7 positions matching TRBD2. Unmatched junction bases numbered 8, after V lost 0 bases and J lost 3 bases. The CDR3 totals 16 residues. CDR1 and CDR2 (germline): LGHNA, YNFKEQ. CDR3 in DNA: TGTGCCAGCAGCCAAGAGGGAAATAGCGGGTTCTACGAGCAGTACTTC. Encoded protein: CASSQEGNSGFYEQYF.

The V call is TRBV9, the J call TRBJ2-1; D possibly corresponds to TRBD2 (5 bases). With 2 bases removed from V and 0 bases from J, the gap between germline ends came to 27 bases. CDR1 and CDR2 (germline): SGDLS, YYNGEE. CDR3 length: 21 residues. This chain's CDR3 is CASSVFRGGVTGGVSYNEQFF. CDR3 sequence (DNA): TGTGCCAGCAGCGTTTTTCGGGGTGGGGTCACGGGTGGGGTCTCCTACAATGAGCAGTTCTTC.

CDR3 residues: CASSEGDSYEQYF. Here the CDR3 DNA reads TGCGCCAGCAGTGAGGGGGACAGCTACGAGCAGTACTTC. The chain couples TRBV10-2 to TRBJ2-7, with 7 nucleotides matching TRBD1. This CDR3 comprises 13 residues. CDR1 is WSHSY and CDR2 is SAAADI in the germline V gene. V gave up 2 bases and J gave up 3 bases; unmatched junction bases: 1.